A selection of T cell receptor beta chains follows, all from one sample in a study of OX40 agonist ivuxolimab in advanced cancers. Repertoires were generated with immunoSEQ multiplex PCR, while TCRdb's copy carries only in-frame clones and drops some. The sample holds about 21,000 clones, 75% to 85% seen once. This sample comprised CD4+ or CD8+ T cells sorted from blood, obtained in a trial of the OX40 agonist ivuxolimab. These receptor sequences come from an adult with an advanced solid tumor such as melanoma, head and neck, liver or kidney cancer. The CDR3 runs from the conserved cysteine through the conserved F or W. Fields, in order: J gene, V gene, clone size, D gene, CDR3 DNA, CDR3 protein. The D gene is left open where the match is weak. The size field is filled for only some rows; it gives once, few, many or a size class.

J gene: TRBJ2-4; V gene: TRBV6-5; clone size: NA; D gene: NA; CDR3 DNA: TGTGCCAGCAGTTACTCTTCAGTCTCAGGGCTGGGCATTCAGTACTTC; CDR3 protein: CASSYSSVSGLGIQYF
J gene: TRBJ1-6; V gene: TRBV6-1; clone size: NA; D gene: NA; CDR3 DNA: TGTGCCAGCAGTGAACTCGGTAGCGGTAATTCACCCCTCCACTTT; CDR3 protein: CASSELGSGNSPLHF
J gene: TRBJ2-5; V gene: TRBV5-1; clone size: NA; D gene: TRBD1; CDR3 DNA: TGCGCCAGCAGCCCTAAGACAGGGTCAGAGACCCAGTACTTC; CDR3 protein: CASSPKTGSETQYF
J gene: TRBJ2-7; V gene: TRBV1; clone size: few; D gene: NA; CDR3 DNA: TGCACCAGCAGCCCTCTGAGGGCCCCGAGGGCCTACGAGCAGTACTTC; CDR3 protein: CTSSPLRAPRAYEQYF
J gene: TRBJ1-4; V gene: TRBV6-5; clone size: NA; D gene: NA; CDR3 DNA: TGTGCCAGTAAGATTGGGACTAATGAAAAACTGTTTTTT; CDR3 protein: CASKIGTNEKLFF
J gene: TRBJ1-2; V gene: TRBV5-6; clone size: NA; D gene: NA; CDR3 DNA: TGTGCCAGCAGCCAAACAGGGTACGACTATGGCTACACCTTC; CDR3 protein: CASSQTGYDYGYTF
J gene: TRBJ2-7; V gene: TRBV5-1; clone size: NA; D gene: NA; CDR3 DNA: TGCGCCAGCAGCTTGGATTCCGGGTACGAGCAGTACTTC; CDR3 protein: CASSLDSGYEQYF
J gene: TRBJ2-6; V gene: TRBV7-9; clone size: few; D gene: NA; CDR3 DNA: TGTGCCAGCAGTCCCGGGACGGGGGGCGGTGGGGCCAACGTCCTGACTTTC; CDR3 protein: CASSPGTGGGGANVLTF
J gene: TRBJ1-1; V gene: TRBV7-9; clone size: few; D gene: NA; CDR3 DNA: TGTGCCAGCAGCTTAGGACGTAGGTTCACTGAAGCTTTCTTT; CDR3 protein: CASSLGRRFTEAFF
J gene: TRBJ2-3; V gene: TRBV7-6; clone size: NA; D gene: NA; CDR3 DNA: TGTGCCAGCAGCTTAGGTCCCTCACTAGGACGCACAGATACGCAGTATTTT; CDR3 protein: CASSLGPSLGRTDTQYF
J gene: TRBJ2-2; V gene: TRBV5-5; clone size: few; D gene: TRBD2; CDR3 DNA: TGTGCCAGCAGCTTGGACCCGCGGGGGGGCGCCGGGGAGCTGTTTTTT; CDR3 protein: CASSLDPRGGAGELFF
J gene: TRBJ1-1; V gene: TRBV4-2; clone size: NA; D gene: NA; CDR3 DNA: TGTGCCAGCAGCCAAGAGATCACCGGTGACAGTGAAGCTTTCTTT; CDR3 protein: CASSQEITGDSEAFF
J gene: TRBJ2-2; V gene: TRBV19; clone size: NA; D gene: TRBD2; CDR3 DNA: TGTGCCAGTAATACTCAGACTAGCGGGGGGGCCCGCCCCGGGGAGCTGTTTTTT; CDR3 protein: CASNTQTSGGARPGELFF
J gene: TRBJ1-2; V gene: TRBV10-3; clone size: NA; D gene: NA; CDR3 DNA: TGTGCCATCAGTGAGACATTCTCTAACTATGGCTACACCTTC; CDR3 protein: CAISETFSNYGYTF
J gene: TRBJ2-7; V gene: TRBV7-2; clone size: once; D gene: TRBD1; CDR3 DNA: TGTGCCAGCAGCTTCGGAATCCGGACAGGGGGGTCCTACGAGCAGTACTTC; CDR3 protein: CASSFGIRTGGSYEQYF
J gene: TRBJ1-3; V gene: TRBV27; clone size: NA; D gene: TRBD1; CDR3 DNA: TGTGCCAGCAGTTTGACAGGGGGCCCTGGAAACACCATATATTTT; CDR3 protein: CASSLTGGPGNTIYF
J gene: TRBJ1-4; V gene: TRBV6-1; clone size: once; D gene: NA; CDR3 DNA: TGTGCCAGCAGTGAAGCGTTACAGGATTTTAATGAAAAACTGTTTTTT; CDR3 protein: CASSEALQDFNEKLFF
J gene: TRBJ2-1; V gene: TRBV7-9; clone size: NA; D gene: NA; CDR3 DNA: TGTGCCCTCACACGGGTCAATGAGCAGTTCTTC; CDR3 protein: CALTRVNEQFF
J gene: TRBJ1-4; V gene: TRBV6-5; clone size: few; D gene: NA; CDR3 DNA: TGTGCCAGCAGAAGGGACGGCTTAGAAAAACTGTTTTTT; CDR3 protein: CASRRDGLEKLFF
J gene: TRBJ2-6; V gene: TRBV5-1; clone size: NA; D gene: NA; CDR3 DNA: TGCGCCAGCAGCCCTGGAGATGGCTCTGGGGCCAACGTCCTGACTTTC; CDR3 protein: CASSPGDGSGANVLTF
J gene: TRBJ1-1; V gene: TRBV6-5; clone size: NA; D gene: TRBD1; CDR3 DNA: TGTGCCAGCAGGATTAGTCGACAGGGGCCCACTGAAGCTTTCTTT; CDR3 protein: CASRISRQGPTEAFF
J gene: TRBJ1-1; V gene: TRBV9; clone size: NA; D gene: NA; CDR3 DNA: TGTGCCAGCAGCATCGGGGACGGCGGCGTGAACACTGAAGCTTTCTTT; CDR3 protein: CASSIGDGGVNTEAFF
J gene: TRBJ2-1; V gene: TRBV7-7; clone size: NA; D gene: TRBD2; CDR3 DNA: TGTGCTAGCAGCTTAGGGGAGGGAGATTACAATGAGCAGTTCTTC; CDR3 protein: CASSLGEGDYNEQFF
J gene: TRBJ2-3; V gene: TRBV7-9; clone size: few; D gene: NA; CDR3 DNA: TGTGCCAGCAGCATAGCCATCCTGCCCACAGATACGCAGTATTTT; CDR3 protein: CASSIAILPTDTQYF
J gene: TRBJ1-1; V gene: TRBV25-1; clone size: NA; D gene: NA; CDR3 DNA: TGTGCCAGCTCGTCAGGCGTGGACACTGAAGCTTTCTTT; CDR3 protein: CASSSGVDTEAFF
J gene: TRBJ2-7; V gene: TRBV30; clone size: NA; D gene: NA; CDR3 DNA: TGTGCCTGGAGTGTACGCGAGCAGTACTTC; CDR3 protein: CAWSVREQYF
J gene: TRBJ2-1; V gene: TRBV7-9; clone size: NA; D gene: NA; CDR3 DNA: TGTGCCAGCAGCCCCGCGGTGGGGCGGAGCTCCTACAATGAGCAGTTCTTC; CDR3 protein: CASSPAVGRSSYNEQFF
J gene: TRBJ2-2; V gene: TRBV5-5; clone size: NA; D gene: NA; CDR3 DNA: TGTGCCAGCAGCCGCGGGACACTGCGGAACGGGGAGCTGTTTTTT; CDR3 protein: CASSRGTLRNGELFF
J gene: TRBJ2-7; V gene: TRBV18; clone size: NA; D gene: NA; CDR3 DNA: TGTGCCAGCTCACCTTCTAGGGTCTTAGGCTCCTACGAGCAGTACTTC; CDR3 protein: CASSPSRVLGSYEQYF
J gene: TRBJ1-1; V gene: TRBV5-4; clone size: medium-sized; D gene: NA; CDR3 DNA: TGTGCCAGCAGCTTGAATCAGGGAGGGACTGAAGCTTTCTTT; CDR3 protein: CASSLNQGGTEAFF
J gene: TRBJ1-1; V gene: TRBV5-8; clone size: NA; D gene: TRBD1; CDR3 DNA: TGTGCCAGCAGCTTGACCTTCGGGACAGGGAACACTGAAGCTTTCTTT; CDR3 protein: CASSLTFGTGNTEAFF
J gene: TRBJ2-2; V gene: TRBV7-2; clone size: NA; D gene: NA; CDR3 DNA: TGTGCCAGCAGCTCCCGAAAGGCGGCCACCGGGGAGCTGTTTTTT; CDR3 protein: CASSSRKAATGELFF
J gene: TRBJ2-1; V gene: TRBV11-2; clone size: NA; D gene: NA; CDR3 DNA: TGTGCCAGCAGCGAGTACAGGGCACATGAGCAGTTCTTC; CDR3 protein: CASSEYRAHEQFF
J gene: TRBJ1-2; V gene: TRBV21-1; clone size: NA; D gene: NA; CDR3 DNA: TGTGCCAGCAGCAAAGGGTCCAGGGGGTCTTACTTAACGGGTGAGACTTATGGCTACACCTTC; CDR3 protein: CASSKGSRGSYLTGETYGYTF
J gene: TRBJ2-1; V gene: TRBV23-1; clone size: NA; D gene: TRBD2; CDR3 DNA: TGCGCCAGCAGATTAATAGCGGGGGCCTACAATGAGCAGTTCTTC; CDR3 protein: CASRLIAGAYNEQFF
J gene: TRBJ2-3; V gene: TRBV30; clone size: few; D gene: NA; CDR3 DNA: TGTGCCTGGAGTGTAAAGGATACGCAGTATTTT; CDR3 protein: CAWSVKDTQYF
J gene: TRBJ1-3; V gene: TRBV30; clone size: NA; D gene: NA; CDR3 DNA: TGTGCCTGGGAGCTCACGGGGGGAAACACCATATATTTT; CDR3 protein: CAWELTGGNTIYF